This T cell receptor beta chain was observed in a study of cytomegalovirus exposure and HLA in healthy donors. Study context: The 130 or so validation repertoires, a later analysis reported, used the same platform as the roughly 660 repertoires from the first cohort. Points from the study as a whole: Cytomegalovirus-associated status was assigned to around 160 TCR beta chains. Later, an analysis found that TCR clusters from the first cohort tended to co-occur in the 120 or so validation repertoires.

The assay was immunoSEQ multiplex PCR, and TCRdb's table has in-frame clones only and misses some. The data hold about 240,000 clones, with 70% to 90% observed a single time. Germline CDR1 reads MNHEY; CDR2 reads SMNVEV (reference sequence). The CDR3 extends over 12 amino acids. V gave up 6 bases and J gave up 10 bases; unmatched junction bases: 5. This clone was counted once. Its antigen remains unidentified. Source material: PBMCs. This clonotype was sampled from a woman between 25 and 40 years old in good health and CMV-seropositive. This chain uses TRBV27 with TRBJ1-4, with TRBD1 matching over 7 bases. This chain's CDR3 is CASRHTGAKLFF. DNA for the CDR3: TGTGCCAGCAGGCATACAGGGGCAAAACTGTTTTTT.